A single sample gave rise to the 28 T cell receptor beta chains below, sequenced in a study of cytomegalovirus exposure and HLA in healthy donors. Only in-frame clones appear in the TCRdb table, and some are missing; sequencing was by immunoSEQ multiplex PCR. The data hold 150,000 to 200,000 clones, with roughly 80% observed a single time. Sequencing was performed on PBMCs. The receptors come from a man aged 18 to 35 in good health and CMV-seropositive.

The chain is built from TRBV30 and TRBJ2-6; 8 positions match TRBD1. The V gene end was trimmed by 2 bases and the J gene end by 3 bases; junction bases not matched to a gene: 6. This CDR3 is 16 amino acids long. Per the germline V gene, CDR1 is GTSNPN and CDR2 is SVGIG (reference sequence). CDR3 coding DNA: TGTGCCTGGAGTAACACCAGGGGGCGTGGGGCCAACGTCCTGACTTTC. This sequence encodes CAWSNTRGRGANVLTF.

This clone was seen once. The chain recombines TRBV29-1 with TRBJ2-5; TRBD2 agrees at 8 bases. Germline assignment: CDR1 SQVTM and CDR2 ANQGSEA. V was pared by 4 bases and J by 4 bases, with 8 bases of the junction left unmatched. CDR3 length: 14 residues. CDR3 sequence (DNA): TGCAGCGTTGGGCCCAGCGGGAGCGGAGAGACCCAGTACTTC. Translating it yields CSVGPSGSGETQYF. The full variable domain, in which reference TRBV29-1 and TRBJ2-5 provide the parts outside the CDR3, is SAVISQKPSRDICQRGTSLTIQCQVDSQVTMMFWYRQQPGQSLTLIATANQGSEATYESGFVIDKFPISRPNLTFSTLTVSNMSPEDSSIYLCSVGPSGSGETQYFGPGTRLLVL.

The CDR3 DNA reads TGTGCCAGCAGTTTTTCCGGGGGATACAATGAGCAGTTCTTC. Translated: CASSFSGGYNEQFF. The chain has TRBV27 and TRBJ2-1, with D perhaps TRBD2 (6 bases). The CDR3 spans 14 residues. CDR1 and CDR2 (germline): MNHEY, SMNVEV (reference sequence). Trimming pared 3 bases from V and 4 bases from J, leaving 10 bases between.

The chain employs TRBV7-9 and TRBJ2-3, with 7 bases that match TRBD2. CDR3 length: 13 residues. With V trimmed by 9 bases and J by 6 bases, 9 bases remained unmatched. The V gene's germline CDR1 is SEHNR and CDR2 FQNEAQ (reference sequence). The CDR3 sequence is CASGGEGSDTQYF. The CDR3 DNA sequence: TGTGCCAGTGGGGGGGAGGGCTCCGATACGCAGTATTTT.

The rearrangement uses TRBV6-1 and TRBJ1-5; no clear D. The CDR3 has 14 amino acids. Germline CDR1 reads MNHNS; CDR2 reads SASEGT. Between the trimmed V and J ends, which lost 1 base and 7 bases, there was a span of 11 bases. In nucleotides, the CDR3 is TGTGCCAGCAGTGAAGGTTCCACTTTGCAGCCCCAGCATTTT. It yields the protein CASSEGSTLQPQHF.

The V gene is TRBV7-9, the J gene TRBJ2-1; D is unclear. Germline CDR1 reads SEHNR; CDR2 reads FQNEAQ (reference sequence). The CDR3 is 12 amino acids. V gave up 9 bases and J gave up 5 bases, with 11 bases separating them. CDR3 DNA: TGTGCCAGTCTTAGCCCTAACAATGAGCAGTTCTTC. Its translation: CASLSPNNEQFF. The full variable domain, with the rest looked up from reference TRBV7-9 and TRBJ2-1, is DTGVSQNPRHKITKRGQNVTFRCDPISEHNRLYWYRQTLGQGPEFLTYFQNEAQLEKSRLLSDRFSAERPKGSFSTLEIQRTEQGDSAMYLCASLSPNNEQFFGPGTRLTVL.

The chain has TRBV28 and TRBJ2-3; 13 nucleotides align to TRBD2. The germline V gene has CDR1 MDHEN and CDR2 SYDVKM. The CDR3 contains 17 residues. The trim removed 2 bases at V and 2 bases at J, leaving 4 bases unmatched. CDR3 in amino acids: CASSLGGLAGNTDTQYF. CDR3 sequence (DNA): TGTGCCAGCAGTTTAGGGGGACTAGCGGGAAACACAGATACGCAGTATTTT.

In regard to this clone: The sample carries other DNA sequences with the same CDR3. This chain connects TRBV6-4 to TRBJ2-2, with D unresolved. The CDR3 sequence is 13 residues long. Between the trimmed V and J ends, which lost 6 bases and 2 bases, there was a span of 7 bases. Germline-derived CDR1 and CDR2 are MRHNA and SNTAGT. CDR3 sequence (DNA): TGTGCCAGCAGCCCAACTAACACCGGGGAGCTGTTTTTT. As protein: CASSPTNTGELFF.

The V call is TRBV28, the J call TRBJ2-6; 7 bases align to TRBD1. In germline, CDR1 is MDHEN, CDR2 SYDVKM. The ends lost 2 bases at V and 0 bases at J; junction bases unmatched: 4. The CDR3 contains 17 residues. CDR3 amino acids: CASSLLDRSSGANVLTF. The DNA of the CDR3 is TGTGCCAGCAGTTTACTGGACAGGAGCTCTGGGGCCAACGTCCTGACTTTC.

V gene TRBV5-4 combines with J gene TRBJ2-3; no clear D gene. Germline values: CDR1 SGHNT, CDR2 YYREEE (reference sequence). This CDR3 contains 15 residues. The germline V and J ends were trimmed by 7 bases and 2 bases, with 17 bases remaining between them. In nucleotides, the CDR3 is TGTGCCAGCCATGCGGTCAAGTCTGCCACAGATACGCAGTATTTT. As protein: CASHAVKSATDTQYF.

The J gene is TRBJ1-1, the V gene TRBV5-1; TRBD1 agrees at 8 bases. Germline V gene sequence: CDR1 SGHRS, CDR2 YFSETQ. V was clipped by 0 bases and J by 0 bases; unmatched bases: 7. The CDR3 length is 17 residues. The CDR3 sequence: CASSLGIGTGMNTEAFF. The CDR3 bases are TGCGCCAGCAGCTTGGGAATCGGGACAGGTATGAACACTGAAGCTTTCTTT.

V gene TRBV5-8 combines with J gene TRBJ2-1; maybe TRBD2 (7 bases). The CDR3 sequence is 13 residues long. V was pared by 4 bases and J by 9 bases, with 14 bases between. The V gene's germline CDR1 is SGHTS and CDR2 YDEGEE. The CDR3 DNA sequence: TGTGCCAGCAGCCTAGGGGGGGGGCTTGAGCAGTTCTTC. This sequence encodes CASSLGGGLEQFF.

This sequence joins TRBV5-1 and TRBJ2-7; TRBD2 agrees at 11 bases. V lost 4 bases to trimming and J lost 6 bases; unmatched junction nucleotides: 6. Per germline, CDR1 SGHRS and CDR2 YFSETQ. The CDR3 extends over 14 amino acids. The DNA of the CDR3 is TGCGCCAGCAGCCTGACTAGCGGGAACTTCGAGCAGTACTTC. Amino acids: CASSLTSGNFEQYF.

This clone was seen only a few times. The CDR3, as DNA: TGTGCCAGCAGCGTAACTCCGGAGACCCAGTACTTC. This sequence encodes CASSVTPETQYF. The V and J genes are TRBV9 and TRBJ2-5; D gene uncertain. In germline, CDR1 is SGDLS, CDR2 YYNGEE. V lost 1 base to trimming and J lost 5 bases, with 6 bases between them. The CDR3 is 12 amino acids.

This chain uses TRBV12-5 with TRBJ2-7; D is uncertain. CDR1 and CDR2 (germline): LGHNT, FRNRAP. The CDR3 covers 13 residues. V gave up 6 bases and J gave up 0 bases, with 9 bases separating them. The chain's CDR3 is CASGLDNSYEQYF. The CDR3 region has the DNA TGTGCTAGTGGCCTTGACAACTCCTACGAGCAGTACTTC. The full variable domain, completed using reference TRBV12-5 and TRBJ2-7, is DARVTQTPRHKVTEMGQEVTMRCQPILGHNTVFWYRQTMMQGLELLAYFRNRAPLDDSGMPKDRFSAEMPDATLATLKIQPSEPRDSAVYFCASGLDNSYEQYFGPGTRLTVT.

The V gene is TRBV19, the J gene TRBJ2-3; 8 bases align to TRBD1. Germline-derived CDR1 and CDR2 are LNHDA and SQIVND (reference sequence). The CDR3 covers 14 residues. The V segment lost 1 base and the J segment 4 bases; nucleotides outside the gene matches: 1. CDR3 bases: TGTGCCAGTAGTATAGCAGGGGGCCCAGATACGCAGTATTTT. This sequence encodes CASSIAGGPDTQYF.

The chain links TRBV2 to TRBJ2-2; 10 bases are shared with TRBD2. This CDR3 is 15 amino acids long. The V gene's germline CDR1 is SNHLY and CDR2 FYNNEI. The ends lost 4 bases at V and 7 bases at J; junction bases unmatched: 6. CDR3 protein: CASSGMGLAFGELFF. The DNA for the CDR3 is TGTGCCAGCAGTGGTATGGGACTAGCGTTCGGGGAGCTGTTTTTT. The variable domain in full, with the rest retrieved from reference TRBV2 and TRBJ2-2, is EPEVTQTPSHQVTQMGQEVILRCVPISNHLYFYWYRQILGQKVEFLVSFYNNEISEKSEIFDDQFSVERPDGSNFTLKIRSTKLEDSAMYFCASSGMGLAFGELFFGEGSRLTVL.

CDR3 bases: TGTGCCAGCAGCGAAACAGGGGGAAGGCGGGGCTACACCTTC. This sequence encodes CASSETGGRRGYTF. This chain joins TRBV4-2 and TRBJ1-2; TRBD1 matches 8 bases. Per the germline V gene, CDR1 is LGHNA and CDR2 is YNFKEQ. J was trimmed by 8 bases and V by 5 bases; bases with no gene match: 10. The CDR3 spans 14 residues.

CDR3 sequence reads: CASSSQMDTQYF. The CDR3 region has the DNA TGTGCCAGCAGTTCCCAGATGGATACGCAGTATTTT. This rearrangement joins TRBV28 to TRBJ2-3; D is uncertain. V lost 4 bases to trimming and J lost 6 bases, with 8 bases between them. Per germline, CDR1 MDHEN and CDR2 SYDVKM. This CDR3 comprises 12 residues.

This CDR3 is CASSLEGWAVSNEQFF. The CDR3, as DNA: TGTGCCAGCAGCTTGGAGGGGTGGGCCGTTAGCAATGAGCAGTTCTTC. The gene calls are TRBV5-4 and TRBJ2-1; maybe TRBD1 (5 bases). Germline V CDR1 and CDR2: SGHNT, YYREEE (reference sequence). The CDR3 spans 16 residues. V lost 0 bases and J lost 6, with 16 bases in between. The entire variable domain, with the rest obtained from reference TRBV5-4 and TRBJ2-1, is as follows: ETGVTQSPTHLIKTRGQQVTLRCSSQSGHNTVSWYQQALGQGPQFIFQYYREEENGRGNFPPRFSGLQFPNYSSELNVNALELDDSALYLCASSLEGWAVSNEQFFGPGTRLTVL.

There are a few counts of this clone. V and J are TRBV29-1 and TRBJ2-2; a weak D match, TRBD2 (6 bases). Trimming removed 7 bases from V and 7 bases from J, with 16 bases in between. Per germline, CDR1 SQVTM and CDR2 ANQGSEA. This CDR3 region has 13 residues. The CDR3 sequence is CSAWPRGGGELFF. The CDR3 DNA follows: TGCAGCGCATGGCCGCGGGGCGGCGGGGAGCTGTTTTTT.

The J gene is TRBJ1-2, the V gene TRBV27, with TRBD1 matching over 7 bases. Germline V gene data show CDR1 as MNHEY and CDR2 as SMNVEV (reference sequence). CDR3 length: 13 amino acids. Losses at the gene ends were 6 bases for V and 7 bases for J; bases not matched to a gene: 8. In nucleotides, the CDR3 is TGTGCCAGCAGCCAAGACAGGGAAAGTGGCTACACCTTC. Translation: CASSQDRESGYTF.

This clone was counted a few times. The rearrangement links TRBV18 to TRBJ1-3, with D unclear. The CDR3 consists of 14 residues. V lost 3 bases, J lost 3 bases, and 9 bases lay in between. The germline gives CDR1 KGHSH, CDR2 LQKENI. The CDR3 here is CASSPDSGGNTIYF. The CDR3 DNA reads as TGTGCCAGCTCACCCGACTCTGGTGGAAACACCATATATTTT.

The sample holds one count of this clone. This chain uses TRBV20-1 with TRBJ2-5, with a tentative D call TRBD1 (6 bases). Trimming removed 6 bases from V and 2 bases from J, with 7 bases in between. Germline lookup yields CDR1 DFQATT and CDR2 SNEGSKA (reference sequence). The length of the CDR3 is 11 residues. The CDR3 loop reads CSAQGQETQYF. The DNA of the CDR3 is TGCAGTGCACAGGGTCAAGAGACCCAGTACTTC.

This chain's CDR3 is CASSFGPIMEAFF. CDR3 DNA: TGTGCCAGCAGTTTCGGTCCGATCATGGAAGCTTTCTTT. This chain connects TRBV27 to TRBJ1-1; D uncertain. Trimming took 3 bases from V and 8 from J, leaving 13 bases between them. From germline, CDR1 is MNHEY and CDR2 SMNVEV (reference sequence). CDR3 size: 13 residues.

This clone was recorded only once. J is TRBJ2-3 and V is TRBV30; weak D call: TRBD2 (6 bases). The germline V gene encodes CDR1 GTSNPN and CDR2 SVGIG (reference sequence). V was trimmed by 2 bases and J by 0 bases, leaving 9 bases between them. The CDR3 has 14 residues. In nucleotides, the CDR3 is TGTGCCTGGAGTTCGGGACTGAGCACAGATACGCAGTATTTT. It specifies CAWSSGLSTDTQYF. The whole variable domain, remainder taken from reference TRBV30 and TRBJ2-3, is SQTIHQWPATLVQPVGSPLSLECTVEGTSNPNLYWYRQAAGRGLQLLFYSVGIGQISSEVPQNLSASRPQDRQFILSSKKLLLSDSGFYLCAWSSGLSTDTQYFGPGTRLTVL.

The J gene is TRBJ2-1, the V gene TRBV13; D gene ambiguous. Germline V gene lookup returns CDR1 PRHDT and CDR2 FYEKMQ (reference sequence). V lost 5 bases to trimming and J lost 0 bases, with 11 bases between them. The CDR3 consists of 15 residues. CDR3 in DNA: TGTGCCAGCAGCCCCAGAGGTAGCTCCTACAATGAGCAGTTCTTC. Protein product: CASSPRGSSYNEQFF. The variable domain in full, completed from reference TRBV13 and TRBJ2-1, reads AAGVIQSPRHLIKEKRETATLKCYPIPRHDTVYWYQQGPGQDPQFLISFYEKMQSDKGSIPDRFSAQQFSDYHSELNMSSLELGDSALYFCASSPRGSSYNEQFFGPGTRLTVL.

The V call is TRBV15, the J call TRBJ2-3, with a weak D call TRBD2 (6 bases). The CDR3 consists of 16 residues. Germline V gene data show CDR1 as LNHNV and CDR2 as YYDKDF (reference sequence). Trimming stripped 0 bases from V and 1 base from J, with 11 bases between. CDR3 in amino acids: CATSRDIAEGTDTQYF. CDR3 coding DNA: TGTGCCACCAGCAGAGATATAGCGGAAGGCACAGATACGCAGTATTTT.